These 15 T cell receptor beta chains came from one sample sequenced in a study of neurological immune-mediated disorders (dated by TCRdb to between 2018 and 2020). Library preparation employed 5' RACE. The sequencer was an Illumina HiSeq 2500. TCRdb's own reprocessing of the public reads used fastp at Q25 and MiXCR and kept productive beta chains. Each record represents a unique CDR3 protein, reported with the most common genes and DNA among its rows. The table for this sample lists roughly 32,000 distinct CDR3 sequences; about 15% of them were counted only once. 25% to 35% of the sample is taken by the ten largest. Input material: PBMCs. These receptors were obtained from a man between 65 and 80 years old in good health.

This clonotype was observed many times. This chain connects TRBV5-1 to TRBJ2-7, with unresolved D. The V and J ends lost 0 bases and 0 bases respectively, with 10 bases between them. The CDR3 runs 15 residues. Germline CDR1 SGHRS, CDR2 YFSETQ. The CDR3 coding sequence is TGCGCCAGCAGCTTGGAGGCTCTCAGCTCCTACGAGCAGTACTTC. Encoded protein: CASSLEALSSYEQYF.

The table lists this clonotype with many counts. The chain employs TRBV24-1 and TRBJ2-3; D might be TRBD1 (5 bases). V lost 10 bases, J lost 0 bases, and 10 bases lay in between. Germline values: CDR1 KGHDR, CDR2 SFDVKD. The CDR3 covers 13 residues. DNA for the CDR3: TGTGCCACATCCAGGGTGAGCACAGATACGCAGTATTTT. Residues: CATSRVSTDTQYF.

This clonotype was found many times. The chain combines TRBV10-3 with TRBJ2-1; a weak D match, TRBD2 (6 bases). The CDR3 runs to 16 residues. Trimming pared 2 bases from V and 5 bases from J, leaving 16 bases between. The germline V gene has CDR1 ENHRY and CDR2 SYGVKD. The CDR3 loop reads CAISEGRTSDHNEQFF. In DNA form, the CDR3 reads TGTGCCATCAGTGAGGGGAGGACGTCAGATCACAATGAGCAGTTCTTC.

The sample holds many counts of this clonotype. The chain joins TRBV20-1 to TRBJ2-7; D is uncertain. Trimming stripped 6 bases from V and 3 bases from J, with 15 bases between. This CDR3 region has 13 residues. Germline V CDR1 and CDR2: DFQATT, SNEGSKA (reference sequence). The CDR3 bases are TGCAGTGCCCTTTCGAGTTACCACTACGAGCAGTACTTC. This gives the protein CSALSSYHYEQYF.

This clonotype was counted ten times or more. This CDR3 is CSARGTSGGGTGELFF. CDR3 nucleotides: TGCAGTGCTAGAGGGACTAGCGGGGGTGGTACCGGGGAGCTGTTTTTT. J is TRBJ2-2 and V is TRBV20-1; 13 bases are shared with TRBD2. The V gene end was trimmed by 1 base and the J gene end by 5 bases; junction bases not matched to a gene: 4. CDR1 and CDR2 from the germline V gene are DFQATT and SNEGSKA (reference sequence). CDR3 size: 16 residues.

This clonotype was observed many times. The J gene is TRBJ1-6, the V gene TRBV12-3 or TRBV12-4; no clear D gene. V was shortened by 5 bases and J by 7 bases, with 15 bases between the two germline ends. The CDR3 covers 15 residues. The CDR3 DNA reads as TGTGCCAGCAGTCCTCGGGGTGATGGGAATTCACCCCTCCACTTT. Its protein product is CASSPRGDGNSPLHF.

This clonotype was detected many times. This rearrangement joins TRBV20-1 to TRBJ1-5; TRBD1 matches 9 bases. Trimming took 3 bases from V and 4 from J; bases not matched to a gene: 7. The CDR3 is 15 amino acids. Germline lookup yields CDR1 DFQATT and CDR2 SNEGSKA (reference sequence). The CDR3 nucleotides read TGCAGTGCTAGGGGACAGGGCTTAAATAATCAGCCCCAGCATTTT. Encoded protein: CSARGQGLNNQPQHF.

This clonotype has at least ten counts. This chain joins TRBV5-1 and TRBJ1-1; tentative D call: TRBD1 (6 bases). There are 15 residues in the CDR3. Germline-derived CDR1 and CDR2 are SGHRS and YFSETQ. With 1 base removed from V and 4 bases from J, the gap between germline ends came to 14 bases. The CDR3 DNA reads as TGCGCCAGCAGCTTGAATGGGGGCTCACTCACTGAAGCTTTCTTT. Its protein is CASSLNGGSLTEAFF.

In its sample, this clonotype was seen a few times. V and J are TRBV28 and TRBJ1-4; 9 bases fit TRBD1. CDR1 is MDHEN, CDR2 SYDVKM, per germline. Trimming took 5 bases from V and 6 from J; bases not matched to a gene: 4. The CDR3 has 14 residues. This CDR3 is CASSTGGRDEKLFF. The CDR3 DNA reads TGTGCCAGCAGTACAGGGGGCCGGGATGAAAAACTGTTTTTT.

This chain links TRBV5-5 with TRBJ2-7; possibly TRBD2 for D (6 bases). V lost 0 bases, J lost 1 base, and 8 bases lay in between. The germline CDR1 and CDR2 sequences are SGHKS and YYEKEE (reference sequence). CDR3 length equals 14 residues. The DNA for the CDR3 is TGTGCCAGCAGCTTGGCCGGGACTTCCTACGAGCAGTACTTC. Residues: CASSLAGTSYEQYF.

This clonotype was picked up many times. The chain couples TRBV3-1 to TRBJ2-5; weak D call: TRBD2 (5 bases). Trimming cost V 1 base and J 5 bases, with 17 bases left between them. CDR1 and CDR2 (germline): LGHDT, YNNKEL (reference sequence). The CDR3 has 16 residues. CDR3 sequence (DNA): TGTGCCAGCAGCCAAGGGACTTCCCTCCCGGGTGAGACCCAGTACTTC. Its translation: CASSQGTSLPGETQYF.

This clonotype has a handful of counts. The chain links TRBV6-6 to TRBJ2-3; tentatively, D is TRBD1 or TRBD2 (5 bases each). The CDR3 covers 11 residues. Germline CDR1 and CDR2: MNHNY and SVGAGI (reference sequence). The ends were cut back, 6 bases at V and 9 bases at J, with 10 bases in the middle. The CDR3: CASSRDPTQYF. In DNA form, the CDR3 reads TGTGCCAGCAGCAGGGACCCCACGCAGTATTTT.

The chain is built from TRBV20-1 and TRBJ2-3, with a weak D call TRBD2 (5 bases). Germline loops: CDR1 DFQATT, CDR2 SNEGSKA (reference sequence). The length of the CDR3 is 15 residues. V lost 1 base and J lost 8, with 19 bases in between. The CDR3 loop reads CSARGLADTLATQYF. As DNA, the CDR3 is TGCAGTGCTAGAGGGCTAGCTGACACTCTCGCTACGCAGTATTTT.

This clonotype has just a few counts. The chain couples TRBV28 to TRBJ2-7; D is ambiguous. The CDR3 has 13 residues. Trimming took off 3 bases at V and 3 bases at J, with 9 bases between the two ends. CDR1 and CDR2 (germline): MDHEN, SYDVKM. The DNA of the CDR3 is TGTGCCAGCAGTTTTGGGCTTAACTACGAGCAGTACTTC. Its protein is CASSFGLNYEQYF.

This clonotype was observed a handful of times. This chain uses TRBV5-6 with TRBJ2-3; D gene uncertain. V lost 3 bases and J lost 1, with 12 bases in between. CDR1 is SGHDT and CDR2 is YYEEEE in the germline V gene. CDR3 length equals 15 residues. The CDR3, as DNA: TGTGCCAGCAGCTGGCTCATGGCCGGCACAGATACGCAGTATTTT. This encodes CASSWLMAGTDTQYF.